The entry below gives a single T cell receptor (beta chain) sequence along with its context. The antigen is not known. TCRdb re-derived calls from the reads in MiXCR, one entry per CDR3 protein. Of 640,000 or so distinct CDR3 sequences detected, 30% to 35% appear once; the ten largest clones hold 15% to 20%. The CDR3 extends over 15 amino acids. V was clipped by 4 bases and J by 4 bases, with 17 bases between them. Germline CDR1 is LGHNA and CDR2 is YSLEER. These data come from a study of T cell repertoires in cytomegalovirus infection. Across the whole study: The public TCR beta signatures pointed to both CMV infection and matching HLA type.

Study outcomes and limitations: Individuals carrying CMV plus the relevant HLA were identified by cumulative frequency of public TCR beta families. It was HLA-C-restricted CMV-specific TCR beta clonotypes that dominated the response ex vivo.

The sequencing here drew on cultured PBMCs, taken from culture after CMV antigen stimulation. V usage is TRBV4-3 and J usage is TRBJ2-7; maybe TRBD2 (6 bases). This TCR derives from a human donor in good health (CMV status not recorded). Some clones in this sample may be carry-over from other donors' samples. In nucleotides, the CDR3 is TGCGCCAGCAGCCTGACCGCGGGGTTCGGGTACGAGCAGTACTTC. Amino acids: CASSLTAGFGYEQYF.